These 15 T cell receptor beta chains share one sample of origin, sequenced in a study of cytomegalovirus exposure and HLA in healthy donors. 60 Vbeta and 13 Jbeta primers were used in PCR. Some clones are missing from TCRdb's copy, which holds only in-frame ones; the method was immunoSEQ multiplex PCR. The sample shows roughly 130,000 clones, about four fifths of them seen only once. The sequenced sample was PBMCs. The receptors derive from a woman aged 40 to 55 in good health and CMV-seronegative.

J is TRBJ1-1 and V is TRBV5-1; a possible D gene is TRBD1 (6 bases). The germline V gene has CDR1 SGHRS and CDR2 YFSETQ. Trimming took off 0 bases at V and 3 bases at J, with 21 bases between the two ends. This CDR3 is 18 amino acids long. The DNA for the CDR3 is TGCGCCAGCAGCTTGGCCTCGGACGTAACAGGGATGGACACTGAAGCTTTCTTT. It encodes CASSLASDVTGMDTEAFF.

This clone was detected only a few times. The chain combines TRBV12-5 with TRBJ1-1; a weak D match, TRBD1 (5 bases). Germline CDR1 LGHNT, CDR2 FRNRAP. The V and J ends lost 2 bases and 2 bases respectively, with 18 bases between them. The CDR3 has 17 amino acids. The CDR3 protein is CASGLRRAGEDNTEAFF. The CDR3 bases are TGTGCTAGTGGTTTGCGTCGGGCGGGGGAAGATAACACTGAAGCTTTCTTT.

This chain connects TRBV13 to TRBJ2-1; D may be TRBD2 (6 bases). The ends were cut back, 9 bases at V and 8 bases at J, with 26 bases in the middle. CDR3 length: 16 amino acids. The germline gives CDR1 PRHDT, CDR2 FYEKMQ (reference sequence). The CDR3 loop is CASTGVSGLSDDEQFF. In nucleotides, the CDR3 is TGTGCCAGTACCGGAGTATCGGGACTCTCAGACGATGAGCAGTTCTTC. The full variable domain, in which reference TRBV13 and TRBJ2-1 provide the parts outside the CDR3, is AAGVIQSPRHLIKEKRETATLKCYPIPRHDTVYWYQQGPGQDPQFLISFYEKMQSDKGSIPDRFSAQQFSDYHSELNMSSLELGDSALYFCASTGVSGLSDDEQFFGPGTRLTVL.

The chain couples TRBV6-6 to TRBJ2-5, with D maybe TRBD1 (5 bases). Trimming took off 6 bases at V and 6 bases at J, with 17 bases between the two ends. CDR1 MNHNY and CDR2 SVGAGI come from the germline V gene (reference sequence). The CDR3 has 14 residues. The CDR3 here is CASSQAGQGKTQYF. Written as DNA, the CDR3 is TGTGCCAGCAGCCAAGCAGGGCAAGGGAAGACCCAGTACTTC.

The chain has TRBV5-6 and TRBJ1-1; TRBD1 matches 7 bases. Germline V CDR1 and CDR2: SGHDT, YYEEEE. The CDR3 spans 15 residues. After removal of 4 bases from V and 6 bases from J, the junction contained 12 bases not matched to a gene. The CDR3 sequence: CASSDEGQGVSEAFF. Here the CDR3 DNA reads TGTGCCAGCAGCGATGAAGGTCAGGGGGTGTCTGAAGCTTTCTTT.

The chain carries TRBV18 and TRBJ1-1, with a tentative D call TRBD1 (6 bases). The CDR3 has 19 amino acids. V was trimmed by 5 bases and J by 1 base, leaving 26 bases between them. Germline V gene sequence: CDR1 KGHSH, CDR2 LQKENI. CDR3 protein: CASSTTSSGQGRENTEAFF. The CDR3 nucleotides are TGTGCCAGCTCAACTACCTCGTCGGGACAAGGAAGGGAGAACACTGAAGCTTTCTTT.

The chain joins TRBV27 to TRBJ2-7; possibly TRBD1 for D (6 bases). The CDR3 covers 15 residues. Germline values: CDR1 MNHEY, CDR2 SMNVEV (reference sequence). Trimming took off 5 bases at V and 0 bases at J, with 14 bases between the two ends. The CDR3 coding sequence is TGTGCCAGCAGTCCCAGGGGCCTGAGCTCCTACGAGCAGTACTTC. Translated, it gives CASSPRGLSSYEQYF.

This chain joins TRBV27 and TRBJ1-6; D gene uncertain. V was trimmed by 3 bases and J by 10 bases, leaving 13 bases between them. This CDR3 spans 14 amino acids. Germline assignment: CDR1 MNHEY and CDR2 SMNVEV (reference sequence). The CDR3: CASSFLAGLSPLHF. The CDR3 bases are TGTGCCAGCAGTTTCTTGGCAGGTCTGTCACCCCTCCACTTT.

The V gene is TRBV7-3, the J gene TRBJ1-1; possible D gene TRBD1, 5 bases. The CDR3 has 12 residues. Germline V gives CDR1 SGHTA, CDR2 FQGTGA. The V end lost 5 bases, the J end lost 5 bases, and 9 bases lay between the germline ends. CDR3 coding DNA: TGTGCCAGCAGCCCCGGGGGGACTGAAGCTTTCTTT. It codes for CASSPGGTEAFF.

The V and J genes are TRBV7-2 and TRBJ2-7; no reliable D call. Germline V gene lookup returns CDR1 SGHTA and CDR2 FQGNSA. This CDR3 is built from 15 residues. The ends were cut back, 1 base at V and 4 bases at J, with 14 bases in the middle. CDR3 bases: TGTGCCAGCAGCTTAGGGTCTAGACGGAGTTACGAGCAGTACTTC. It specifies CASSLGSRRSYEQYF. The entire variable domain, with the rest obtained from reference TRBV7-2 and TRBJ2-7, is as follows: GAGVSQSPSNKVTEKGKDVELRCDPISGHTALYWYRQSLGQGLEFLIYFQGNSAPDKSGLPSDRFSAERTGGSVSTLTIQRTQQEDSAVYLCASSLGSRRSYEQYFGPGTRLTVT.

This sequence joins TRBV5-1 and TRBJ1-1; the D gene is possibly TRBD1 (5 bases). The V gene's germline CDR1 is SGHRS and CDR2 YFSETQ. The CDR3 is 14 residues long. Trimming removed 4 bases from V and 2 bases from J, with 12 bases in between. CDR3 amino acids: CASSLDRPNTEAFF. In DNA form, the CDR3 reads TGCGCCAGCAGCCTCGACAGACCAAACACTGAAGCTTTCTTT. Supplemented by reference TRBV5-1 and TRBJ1-1, the full variable domain reads KAGVTQTPRYLIKTRGQQVTLSCSPISGHRSVSWYQQTPGQGLQFLFEYFSETQRNKGNFPGRFSGRQFSNSRSEMNVSTLELGDSALYLCASSLDRPNTEAFFGQGTRLTVV.

Here the CDR3 reads CASSQDSRPGESYGYTF. CDR3 in DNA: TGCGCCAGCAGCCAAGATTCCCGCCCAGGGGAGTCCTATGGCTACACCTTC. The V call is TRBV4-1, the J call TRBJ1-2; D is possibly TRBD1 (6 bases). Per germline, CDR1 MGHRA and CDR2 YSYEKL. CDR3 length: 17 amino acids. The V end was cut by 0 bases, the J end by 4 bases, with 18 bases between.

V gene TRBV6-5 combines with J gene TRBJ1-1, with 9 bases lining up with TRBD1. CDR3 size: 14 residues. J gave up 4 bases and V 6 bases, and 6 bases lay outside the gene matches. The germline V gene encodes CDR1 MNHEY and CDR2 SVGAGI. The CDR3 region has the DNA TGTGCCAGCAGCCACAGGGGGCGAAGCACTGAAGCTTTCTTT. This codes for CASSHRGRSTEAFF.

This clone was seen just once. CDR3 nucleotides: TGTGCCAGCAGCCAAGATGGAGGACTAGCGGAGCGTCTAGCCAAAAACATTCAGTACTTC. It specifies CASSQDGGLAERLAKNIQYF. The chain couples TRBV4-2 to TRBJ2-4, with 10 bases lining up with TRBD2. CDR3 length: 20 residues. The germline V gene encodes CDR1 LGHNA and CDR2 YNFKEQ. The V gene end was trimmed by 0 bases and the J gene end by 0 bases; junction bases not matched to a gene: 11.

J is TRBJ2-1 and V is TRBV4-3; D may be TRBD1 (7 bases). The V end was cut by 7 bases, the J end by 5 bases, with 21 bases between. The CDR3 spans 16 residues. The germline V gene encodes CDR1 LGHNA and CDR2 YSLEER. In DNA form, the CDR3 reads TGCGCCAGCAAGCCGCCTAACAGGGGACTCCACAATGAGCAGTTCTTC. It translates to CASKPPNRGLHNEQFF.